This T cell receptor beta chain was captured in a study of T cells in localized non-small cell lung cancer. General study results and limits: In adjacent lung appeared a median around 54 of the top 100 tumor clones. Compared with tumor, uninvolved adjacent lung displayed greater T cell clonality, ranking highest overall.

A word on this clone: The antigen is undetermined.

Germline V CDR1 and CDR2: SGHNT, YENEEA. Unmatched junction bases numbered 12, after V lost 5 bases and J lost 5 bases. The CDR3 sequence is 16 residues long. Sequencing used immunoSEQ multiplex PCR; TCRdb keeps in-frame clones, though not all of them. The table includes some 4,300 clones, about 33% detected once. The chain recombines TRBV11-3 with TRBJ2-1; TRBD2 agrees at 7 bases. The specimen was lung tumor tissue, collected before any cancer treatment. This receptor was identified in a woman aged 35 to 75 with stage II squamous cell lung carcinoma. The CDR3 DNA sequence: TGTGCCAGCAGCGTTCCGAGGACTAGTTCCCACAATGAGCAGTTCTTC. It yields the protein CASSVPRTSSHNEQFF.